The present entry profiles one T cell receptor (beta chain) with its context. These data are taken from a study of blood T cell repertoires in COVID-19. Study-level background: Sites in the United States, Italy and Spain provided acute and convalescent COVID-19 samples. PBMCs, B-cell-depleted T cells, or T cells were the source of the cDNA or gDNA that made up the material.

Methods used by the authors: Amplification from reference gene primers served as the basis for estimated nucleated cell counts. Here immunoSEQ multiplex PCR was the method, and the copy in TCRdb shows in-frame clones only, minus some. V, J and clone size are those of that table, while D and trimming were read from the DNA. The profile covers 200,000 to 300,000 clones, with approximately 80% appearing a single time and 9.6% taken by the ten largest. The CDR3 contains 17 residues. After removal of 3 bases from V and 3 bases from J, the junction contained 13 bases not matched to a gene. Germline V CDR1 and CDR2: SGHRS, YFSETQ.

Sequenced sample: peripheral blood. This chain connects TRBV5-1 to TRBJ2-7, with 9 bases matching TRBD1. This TCR came from a woman older than 75 with acute or convalescent COVID-19. The CDR3: CASSSFLGTGNHYEQYF. The CDR3 DNA sequence: TGCGCCAGCAGCTCATTCCTCGGGACAGGGAACCACTACGAGCAGTACTTC. The variable domain in full, completed from reference TRBV5-1 and TRBJ2-7, reads KAGVTQTPRYLIKTRGQQVTLSCSPISGHRSVSWYQQTPGQGLQFLFEYFSETQRNKGNFPGRFSGRQFSNSRSEMNVSTLELGDSALYLCASSSFLGTGNHYEQYFGPGTRLTVT.